The sequence of this TCR beta chain was determined in a study of post-analysis software for immune sequencing data (dated by TCRdb to the mid-2010s). At the level of the whole study: The recorded disease courses included relapsing-remitting, secondary progressive and progressive-relapsing multiple sclerosis, and some patients had no subtype annotation. Patient repertoires were compared against roughly 11 previously published healthy control repertoires from donors aged 6 to 25 years. A subset of samples was prepared in parallel using single-end sample barcoding, then pooled and co-amplified after Illumina adapter ligation.

The CDR1 and CDR2 encoded by the germline V gene are SQVTM and ANQGSEA. The CDR3 goes from the cysteine to the phenylalanine over 16 residues. Only the CDR3 part of the read is kept: 48 bases, read in frame from the first base. Unmatched junction bases come to 13, with V trimmed by 0 bases and J by 5 bases. This clonotype occurred a few times. Its antigen is currently not known. Base qualities were left out, and no much larger clone turns up one base away. TCR beta repertoires were profiled from peripheral blood of 10 to 15 young patients with multiple sclerosis to demonstrate the VDJtools post-analysis software. The multiple sclerosis patients were children and adolescents between roughly 6 and 17 years of age. The library was built by means of PCR. Sequenced using an Illumina HiSeq 2500. Unique molecular identifiers were incorporated into TCR beta cDNA libraries to reduce PCR and sequencing biases. Per 1 to 10 million input T cells, roughly 500,000 cDNA molecules were obtained, such that each molecule approximated one T cell. Patient libraries were prepared and sequenced with the same protocol used for the earlier healthy control dataset. Within a given batch, samples were prepared together, multiplexed and sequenced on the same HiSeq lane. Turning to the authors' computational methods: MIGEC was used to process the raw barcoded reads, and molecular identifier groups with only a single read were discarded before consensus assembly and CDR3 extraction. Clonotype tables were post-analysed with VDJtools, normalizing diversity by down-sampling all datasets to the smallest sample size. In repertoire overlap clustering, CDR3 amino acid sequences, but not nucleotide sequences, were matched to correct batch-related cross-sample contamination. The public sequencing data were trimmed at Q25 with fastp and processed into clonotypes with MiXCR by TCRdb, which kept only in-frame beta chains. Every distinct CDR3 protein forms one entry, paired with its most common genes and DNA. The V and J calls reflect TCRdb's pipeline rather than the authors' work. The sample table lists fewer than 600,000 distinct CDR3 sequences, roughly 45% of them with a count of one. The top ten clonotypes cover 9.5% to 13% of the sample.

The paper's findings and limits, for the study overall: When samples were clustered directly using the F measure, samples prepared in the same batch co-clustered strongly, which prompted a batch-effect correction. Significantly higher frequencies in patients than in controls were found for a few TRBV segments, including TRBV5-6, TRBV5-1 and TRBV20-1. Multiple sclerosis patients had significantly lower normalized Chao1 diversity than controls, a result that suggests substantial peripheral T-cell clonal expansion. The multiple sclerosis patient group was slightly younger than the control group.

This clonotype was sampled from a girl between 5 and 17 years old with multiple sclerosis. Sequencing used blood. The sequence is built from TRBV29-1 and TRBJ2-7; TRBD2 matches 7 bases in the middle. The CDR3 reads as follows: CSVEERGWEGHNEQYF. The DNA is as follows: TGCAGCGTTGAAGAGCGAGGGTGGGAGGGCCACAACGAGCAGTACTTC.